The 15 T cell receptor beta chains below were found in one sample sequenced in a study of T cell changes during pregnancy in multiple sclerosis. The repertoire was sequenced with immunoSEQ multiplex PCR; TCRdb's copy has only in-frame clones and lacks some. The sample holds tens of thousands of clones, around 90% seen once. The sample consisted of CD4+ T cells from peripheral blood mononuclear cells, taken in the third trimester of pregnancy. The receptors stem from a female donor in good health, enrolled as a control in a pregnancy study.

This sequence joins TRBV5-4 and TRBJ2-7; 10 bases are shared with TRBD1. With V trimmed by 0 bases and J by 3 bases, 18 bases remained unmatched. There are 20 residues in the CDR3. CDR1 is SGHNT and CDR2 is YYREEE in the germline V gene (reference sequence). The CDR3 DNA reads TGTGCCAGCAGCTTGGCCCCGGGACAGGGGACCCCGGGACAGGGCTACGAGCAGTACTTC. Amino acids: CASSLAPGQGTPGQGYEQYF.

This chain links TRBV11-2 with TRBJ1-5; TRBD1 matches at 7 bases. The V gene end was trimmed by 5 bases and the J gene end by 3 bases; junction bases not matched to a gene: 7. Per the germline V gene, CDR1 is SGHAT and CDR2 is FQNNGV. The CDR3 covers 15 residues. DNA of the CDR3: TGTGCCAGCAGCGATTCAGGGGGTTACAATCAGCCCCAGCATTTT. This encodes CASSDSGGYNQPQHF.

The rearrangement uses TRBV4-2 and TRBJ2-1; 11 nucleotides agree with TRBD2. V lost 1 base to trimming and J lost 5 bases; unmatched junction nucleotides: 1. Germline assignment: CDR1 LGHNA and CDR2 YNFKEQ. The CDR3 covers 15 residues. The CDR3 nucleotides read TGTGCCAGCAGCCAAGTACTAGCGGGGGACAATGAGCAGTTCTTC. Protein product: CASSQVLAGDNEQFF.

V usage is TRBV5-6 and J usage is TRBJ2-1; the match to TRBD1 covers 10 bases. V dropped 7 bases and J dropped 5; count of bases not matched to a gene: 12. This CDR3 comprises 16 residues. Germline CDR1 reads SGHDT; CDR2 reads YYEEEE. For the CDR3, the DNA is TGTGCCAGCGGAGTTTCGGACAGGGGGTCCCACAATGAGCAGTTCTTC. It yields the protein CASGVSDRGSHNEQFF. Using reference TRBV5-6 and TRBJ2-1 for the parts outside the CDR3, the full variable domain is DAGVTQSPTHLIKTRGQQVTLRCSPKSGHDTVSWYQQALGQGPQFIFQYYEEEERQRGNFPDRFSGHQFPNYSSELNVNALLLGDSALYLCASGVSDRGSHNEQFFGPGTRLTVL.

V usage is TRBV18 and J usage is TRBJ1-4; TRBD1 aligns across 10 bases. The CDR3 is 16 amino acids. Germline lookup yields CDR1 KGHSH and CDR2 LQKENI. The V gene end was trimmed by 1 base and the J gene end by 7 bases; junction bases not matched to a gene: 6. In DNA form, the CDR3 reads TGTGCCAGCTCACCACTTTCCGGGACAGGGGTTGAAAAACTGTTTTTT. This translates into CASSPLSGTGVEKLFF.

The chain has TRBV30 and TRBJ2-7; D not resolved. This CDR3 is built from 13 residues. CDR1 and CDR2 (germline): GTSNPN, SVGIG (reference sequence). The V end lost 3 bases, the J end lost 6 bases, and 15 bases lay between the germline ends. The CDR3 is CAWSTGQFAEQYF. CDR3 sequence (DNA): TGTGCCTGGAGCACTGGGCAATTCGCCGAGCAGTACTTC. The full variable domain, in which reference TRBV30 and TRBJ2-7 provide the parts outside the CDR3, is SQTIHQWPATLVQPVGSPLSLECTVEGTSNPNLYWYRQAAGRGLQLLFYSVGIGQISSEVPQNLSASRPQDRQFILSSKKLLLSDSGFYLCAWSTGQFAEQYFGPGTRLTVT.

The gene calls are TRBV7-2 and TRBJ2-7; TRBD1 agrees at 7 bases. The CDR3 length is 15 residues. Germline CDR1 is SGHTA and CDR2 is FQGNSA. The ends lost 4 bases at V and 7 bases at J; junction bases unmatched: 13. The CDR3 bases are TGTGCCAGCAGCTCGTCGTCAGGGACAGTCTATGAGCAGTACTTC. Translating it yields CASSSSSGTVYEQYF.

CDR3 loop: CASSPNRNTDTQYF. The DNA of the CDR3 is TGTGCCAGCAGCCCGAACAGGAACACAGATACGCAGTATTTT. This rearrangement joins TRBV7-2 to TRBJ2-3, with D possibly being TRBD1 (5 bases). The CDR3 is 14 amino acids. Germline V CDR1 and CDR2: SGHTA, FQGNSA. The germline V and J ends were trimmed by 5 bases and 2 bases, with 11 bases remaining between them.

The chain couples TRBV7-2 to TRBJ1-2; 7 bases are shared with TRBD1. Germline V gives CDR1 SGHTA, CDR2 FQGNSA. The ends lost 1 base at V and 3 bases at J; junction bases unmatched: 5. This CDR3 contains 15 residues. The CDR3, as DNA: TGTGCCAGCAGCTTAGTAGGGGGCGATGACTATGGCTACACCTTC. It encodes CASSLVGGDDYGYTF.

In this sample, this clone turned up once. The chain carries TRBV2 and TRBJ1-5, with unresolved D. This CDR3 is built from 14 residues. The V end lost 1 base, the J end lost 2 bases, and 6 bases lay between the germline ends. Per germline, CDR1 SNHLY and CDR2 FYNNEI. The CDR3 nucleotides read TGTGCCAGCAGTGAAGAGCGGGGCAATCAGCCCCAGCATTTT. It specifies CASSEERGNQPQHF. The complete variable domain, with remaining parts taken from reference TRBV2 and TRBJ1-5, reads EPEVTQTPSHQVTQMGQEVILRCVPISNHLYFYWYRQILGQKVEFLVSFYNNEISEKSEIFDDQFSVERPDGSNFTLKIRSTKLEDSAMYFCASSEERGNQPQHFGDGTRLSIL.

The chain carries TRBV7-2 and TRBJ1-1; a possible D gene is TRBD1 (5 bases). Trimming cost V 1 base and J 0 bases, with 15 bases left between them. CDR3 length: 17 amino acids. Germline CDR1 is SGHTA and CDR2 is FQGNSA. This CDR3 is CASSLVGGVGMNTEAFF. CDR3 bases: TGTGCCAGCAGCTTAGTGGGAGGGGTCGGGATGAACACTGAAGCTTTCTTT.

The CDR3 here is CASSDHMRTGIGQPQHF. CDR3 in DNA: TGTGCCAGCAGTGATCATATGAGAACAGGGATAGGACAGCCCCAGCATTTT. V usage is TRBV6-1 and J usage is TRBJ1-5; a weak D match, TRBD1 (6 bases). The CDR3 runs to 17 residues. Germline CDR1 MNHNS, CDR2 SASEGT. V was cut by 3 bases and J by 7 bases, with 22 bases left in between.

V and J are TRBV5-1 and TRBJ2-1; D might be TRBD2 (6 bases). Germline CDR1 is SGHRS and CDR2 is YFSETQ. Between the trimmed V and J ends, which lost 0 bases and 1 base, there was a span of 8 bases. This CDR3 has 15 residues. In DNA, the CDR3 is TGCGCCAGCAGCTTGGGACTAGGGTCCTACAATGAGCAGTTCTTC. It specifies CASSLGLGSYNEQFF.

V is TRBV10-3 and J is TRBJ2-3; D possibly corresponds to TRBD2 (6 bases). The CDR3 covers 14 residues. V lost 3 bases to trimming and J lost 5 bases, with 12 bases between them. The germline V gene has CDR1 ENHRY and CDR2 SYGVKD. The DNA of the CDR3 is TGTGCCATCAGTGACCCCGTGGGGGGAGATACGCAGTATTTT. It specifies CAISDPVGGDTQYF.

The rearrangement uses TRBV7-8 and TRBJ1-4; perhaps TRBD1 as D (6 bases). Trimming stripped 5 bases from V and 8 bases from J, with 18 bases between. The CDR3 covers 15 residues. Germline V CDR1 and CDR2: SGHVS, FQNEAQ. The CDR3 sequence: CASSRAPGVREKLFF. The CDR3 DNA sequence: TGTGCCAGCAGCAGAGCCCCAGGGGTGAGAGAAAAACTGTTTTTT.